A selection of T cell receptor beta chains follows, all from one sample in a study of T cells in Graves' hyperthyroidism and ophthalmopathy. Each CDR3 protein gets one entry after TCRdb re-called the multiplex PCR reads with MiXCR. Of some 270,000 distinct CDR3 sequences in the sample, about 25% are singletons; the top ten hold approximately 35%. Sequenced sample: blood. The receptors were gathered from a woman aged 40 to 50 with Graves' ophthalmopathy. The conserved cysteine and the conserved F or W are not part of the CDR3 here. Size values are once, few and many counts, or a class for expanded clones, and some rows have none.

v_gene: TRBV28; abundance: few; j_gene: TRBJ1-5; CDR3aa: ASRERNQPQH
v_gene: TRBV4-1; abundance: many; j_gene: TRBJ2-7; CDR3aa: ASSQAVVAASYEQY
v_gene: TRBV14; abundance: many; j_gene: TRBJ2-2; CDR3aa: ASSFFSGTGELF
v_gene: TRBV30; abundance: many; j_gene: TRBJ2-7; CDR3aa: AWKRRFSTPEQY
v_gene: TRBV20-1; abundance: many; j_gene: TRBJ2-5; CDR3aa: SAQDLAGRETQY
v_gene: TRBV20-1; abundance: -; j_gene: TRBJ2-5; CDR3aa: SARKAGLETQY
v_gene: TRBV28; abundance: many; j_gene: TRBJ1-3; CDR3aa: ASSFLSRRGKVSGNTIY
v_gene: TRBV11-2; abundance: few; j_gene: TRBJ1-2; CDR3aa: ASSPSGTALGSYGYT
v_gene: TRBV10-3; abundance: many; j_gene: TRBJ2-2; CDR3aa: AIRNTGELF
v_gene: TRBV5-1; abundance: few; j_gene: TRBJ2-5; CDR3aa: ASSRESGRVQETQY
v_gene: TRBV12-3/TRBV12-4; abundance: many; j_gene: TRBJ2-5; CDR3aa: ASSFGGSGETQY
v_gene: TRBV11-3; abundance: many; j_gene: TRBJ2-4; CDR3aa: ASSLVGWTGVGAKNIQY
v_gene: TRBV12-3/TRBV12-4; abundance: few; j_gene: TRBJ1-5; CDR3aa: ASSLVPRVLGNQPQH
v_gene: TRBV10-3; abundance: -; j_gene: TRBJ1-2; CDR3aa: AISETEGRGHGYT
v_gene: TRBV6-5; abundance: many; j_gene: TRBJ2-7; CDR3aa: ASSYLGLAGVYEQY